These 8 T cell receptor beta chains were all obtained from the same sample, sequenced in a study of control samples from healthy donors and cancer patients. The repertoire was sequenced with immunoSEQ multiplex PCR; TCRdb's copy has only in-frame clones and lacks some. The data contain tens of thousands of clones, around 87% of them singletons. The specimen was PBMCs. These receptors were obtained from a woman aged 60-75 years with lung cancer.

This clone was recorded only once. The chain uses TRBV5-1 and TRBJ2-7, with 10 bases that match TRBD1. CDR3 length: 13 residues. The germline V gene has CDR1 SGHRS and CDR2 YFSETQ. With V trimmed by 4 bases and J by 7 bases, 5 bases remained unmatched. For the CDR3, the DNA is TGCGCCAGCAGCGTCCGGGACAGGGGTGAGCAGTACTTC. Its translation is CASSVRDRGEQYF. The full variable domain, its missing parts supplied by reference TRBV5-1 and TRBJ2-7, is KAGVTQTPRYLIKTRGQQVTLSCSPISGHRSVSWYQQTPGQGLQFLFEYFSETQRNKGNFPGRFSGRQFSNSRSEMNVSTLELGDSALYLCASSVRDRGEQYFGPGTRLTVT.

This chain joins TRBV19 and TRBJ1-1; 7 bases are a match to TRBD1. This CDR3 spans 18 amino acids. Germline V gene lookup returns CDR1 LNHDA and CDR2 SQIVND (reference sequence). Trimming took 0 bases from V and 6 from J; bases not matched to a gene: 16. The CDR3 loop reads CASSIEGAKGGLGAEAFF. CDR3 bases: TGTGCCAGTAGTATAGAGGGAGCGAAAGGGGGCTTAGGCGCTGAAGCTTTCTTT.

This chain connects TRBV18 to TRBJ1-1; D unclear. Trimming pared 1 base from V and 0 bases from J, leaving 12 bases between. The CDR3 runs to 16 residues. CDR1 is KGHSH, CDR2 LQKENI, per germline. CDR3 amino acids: CASSPRQVQMNTEAFF. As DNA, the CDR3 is TGTGCCAGCTCACCACGGCAAGTACAAATGAACACTGAAGCTTTCTTT.

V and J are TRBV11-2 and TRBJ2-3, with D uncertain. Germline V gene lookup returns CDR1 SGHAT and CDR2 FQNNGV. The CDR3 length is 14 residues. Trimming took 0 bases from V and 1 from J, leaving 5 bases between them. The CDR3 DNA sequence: TGTGCCAGCAGCTTAGATGGGGGCACAGATACGCAGTATTTT. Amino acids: CASSLDGGTDTQYF.

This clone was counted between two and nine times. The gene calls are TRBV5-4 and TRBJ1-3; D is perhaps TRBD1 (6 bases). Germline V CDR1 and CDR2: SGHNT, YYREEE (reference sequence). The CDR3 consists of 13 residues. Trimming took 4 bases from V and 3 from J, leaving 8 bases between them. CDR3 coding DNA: TGTGCCAGCAGCAGGACAGATGGAAACACCATATATTTT. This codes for CASSRTDGNTIYF.

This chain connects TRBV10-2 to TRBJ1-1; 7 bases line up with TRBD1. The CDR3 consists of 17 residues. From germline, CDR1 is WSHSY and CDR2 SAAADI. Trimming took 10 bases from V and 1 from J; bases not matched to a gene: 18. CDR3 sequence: CAIKTGLGKGSNTEAFF. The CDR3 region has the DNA TGCGCCATCAAGACAGGGTTGGGGAAAGGATCGAACACTGAAGCTTTCTTT.

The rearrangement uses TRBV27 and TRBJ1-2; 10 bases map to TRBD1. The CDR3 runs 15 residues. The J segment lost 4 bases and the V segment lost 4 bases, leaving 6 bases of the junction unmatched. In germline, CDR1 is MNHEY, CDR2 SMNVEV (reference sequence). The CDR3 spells CASSWTGGKSYGYTF. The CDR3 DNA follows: TGTGCCAGCAGTTGGACAGGGGGTAAAAGCTATGGCTACACCTTC.

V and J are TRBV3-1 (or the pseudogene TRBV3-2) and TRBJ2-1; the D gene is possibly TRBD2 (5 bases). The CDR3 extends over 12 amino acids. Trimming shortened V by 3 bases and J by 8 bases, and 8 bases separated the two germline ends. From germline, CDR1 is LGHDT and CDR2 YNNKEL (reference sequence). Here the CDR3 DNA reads TGTGCCAGCAGCCATTGGGGAGATGAGCAGTTCTTC. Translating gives CASSHWGDEQFF.